This T cell receptor beta chain appears in the sequencing data of a study of blood T cells in healthy people across ages (dated by TCRdb to between 2014 and 2017). Background on the whole study: In model experiments, roughly one uniquely barcoded TCR beta cDNA molecule per two T cells was captured by template switching. Age-related changes in TCR beta repertoire diversity were measured in the study by deep sequencing normalized with unique cDNA molecular identifiers. The donors were divided into four age groups: young (average around 16 years), middle-aged (under 40), aged (approximately 59) and long-lived (82). The study analyzed two additional independent replicas of 1 million unique cDNA reads from the same blood draw for two donors, one aged 18 to 30 and one aged 80 or older. To avoid experimental bias, donors of different ages were randomly spread across the sequencing lanes.

Trimming costs V 4 bases and J 1 base, and their ends lie 5 bases apart. Its CDR3 holds 13 amino acids, cysteine through phenylalanine. Just CDR3 DNA is preserved here, 39 bases in frame from base 1. Reading the germline V gene gives CDR1 SNHLY and CDR2 FYNNEI. A few counts support this clonotype. Its antigen is unknown. Base-call qualities are not available, and no considerably larger clone is one nucleotide away. The 39 donors, aged 6 to 90 years, were systemically healthy Caucasian individuals from Russia. About 9.1 milliliters of peripheral blood were collected from each donor into EDTA-treated Vacutainer tubes. Ficoll-Paque density-gradient centrifugation was used to isolate PBMCs, with at least 7 million per sample. Trizol reagent was used to extract total RNA from PBMCs, with at least 5.5 micrograms per sample. For every donor, flow cytometry on a PBMC aliquot measured the percentage of naive CD45RAhigh/CD27high T cells.

Library preparation used 5' RACE. This sample was sequenced with an Illumina HiSeq 2500. A second PCR of about 6 to 12 cycles was run with a J-beta primer mix and a sample-barcoded 5' primer. Each TCR beta cDNA molecule received a unique molecular identifier from a template-switch 5' adaptor carrying 12 random nucleotides. Each sample yielded at least 3 million CDR3-containing paired-end reads. First-strand cDNA was synthesized from all RNA with the Mint cDNA synthesis kit, primed by a TRBC-specific oligonucleotide. Following uracil-DNA glycosylase treatment, all cDNA underwent a first 18-cycle PCR with the universal primers M1SS and BC2_uni_R. From the authors' description of their analysis: For normalization, 1 million high-quality reads were randomly selected from each sample, with every read carrying a distinct molecular identifier. Instead of being binned into consensus sequences, reads that shared molecular identifiers were thrown out. MiTCR, set to a Q25 quality threshold and the strictest error-elimination algorithm, was used for CDR3 identification, clonotype clustering and error correction. A nonparametric unseen species model with Euler transformation was used to estimate a lower bound on total TCR beta diversity. Starting from the raw public reads, TCRdb applied fastp trimming at Q25, assembled clones with MiXCR and retained in-frame beta chains. Rows merge per CDR3 protein into single entries with the most common DNA and genes. V and J calls and clone size were set by TCRdb, not the authors. A total of over 950,000 distinct CDR3 sequences appear in this sample, roughly 50% of them only once. Jointly, the top ten make up about 20% of the sample.

The research as a whole found: Compared with the aged group, the long-lived group had more naive CD4+ T cells, fewer expanded clones and increased TCR diversity, a pattern suggesting age selection. Since profiling was done on bulk unsorted PBMCs, naive and antigen-experienced compartments could not be conclusively compared. Estimates of total diversity from one million sequenced T cells were regarded as lower bounds and underestimates. Observed TCR beta diversity correlated strongly with the percentage of naive T cells measured by flow cytometry. Observed TCR beta diversity per million T cells fell roughly linearly with age, and a significant reduction was already apparent by age about 38. The CMV infection status of donors was not known, potentially confounding age-related changes in expanded clonotypes.

This TCR was sampled from a woman aged 55 to 70 in good health. The sequence is built from TRBV2 and TRBJ1-5; a confident D gene designation cannot be given. Material for sequencing was blood. The bases read TGTGCCAGCAGTGTAAAGAGCAATCAGCCCCAGCATTTT. Its protein reads: CASSVKSNQPQHF.